This TCR beta chain stems from a study of blood T cells in healthy people across ages. CDR1 is MDHEN, CDR2 SYDVKM, per germline. Between the trimmed V and J ends, which lost 7 bases and 10 bases, there was a span of 14 bases. This CDR3 has 12 amino acids. Each individual donor underwent a draw of approximately 10 milliliters of peripheral blood. The second PCR ran roughly 7 to 12 cycles with a sample-barcoded 5' primer and J-beta primers. Each cDNA was tagged by a template-switch adaptor containing 12 random nucleotides. There were at least 2.5 million CDR3-containing paired-end reads obtained from each sample. TCRdb recomputed calls from the 5' RACE reads with MiXCR, one row per CDR3 protein. The sample has roughly 800,000 distinct CDR3 sequences, 58% seen once; the top ten hold roughly 22%.

The chain recombines TRBV28 with TRBJ2-1; D call uncertain. The clonotype was recovered from a man under 40 in good health. Sample: blood. The CDR3 here is CASNIMTSEQFF. The CDR3 region has the DNA TGTGCCAGCAATATTATGACAAGCGAGCAGTTCTTC.